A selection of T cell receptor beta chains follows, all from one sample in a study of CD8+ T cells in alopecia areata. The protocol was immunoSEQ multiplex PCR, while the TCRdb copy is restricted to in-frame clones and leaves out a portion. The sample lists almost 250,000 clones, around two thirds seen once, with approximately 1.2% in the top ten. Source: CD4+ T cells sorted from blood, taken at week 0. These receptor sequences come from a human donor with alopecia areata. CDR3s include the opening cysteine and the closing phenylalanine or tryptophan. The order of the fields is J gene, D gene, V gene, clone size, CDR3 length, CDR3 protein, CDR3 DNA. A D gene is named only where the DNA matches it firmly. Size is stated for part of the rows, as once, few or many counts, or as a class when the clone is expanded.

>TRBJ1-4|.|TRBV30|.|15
CAWSVLVGNGEKLFF
TGTGCCTGGAGTGTACTGGTAGGGAACGGCGAAAAACTGTTTTTT
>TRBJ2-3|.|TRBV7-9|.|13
CASSLKRTDTQYF
TGTGCCAGCAGCTTAAAGAGGACAGATACGCAGTATTTT
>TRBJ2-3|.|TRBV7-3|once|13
CASSASSTDTQYF
TGTGCCAGCAGCGCTAGTAGCACAGATACGCAGTATTTT
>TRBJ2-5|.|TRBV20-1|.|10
CSAIQETQYF
TGCAGTGCTATACAAGAGACCCAGTACTTC
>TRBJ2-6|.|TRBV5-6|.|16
CASSDDRSSGANVLTF
TGTGCCAGCAGCGACGACAGGAGCTCTGGGGCCAACGTCCTGACTTTC
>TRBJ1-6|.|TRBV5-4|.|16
CASSPIPDGGPLALHF
TGTGCCAGCAGCCCGATCCCAGACGGGGGCCCCCTCGCCCTCCACTTT
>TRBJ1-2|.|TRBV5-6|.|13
CASSLGGPTGYTF
TGTGCCAGCAGCTTGGGAGGCCCAACGGGCTACACCTTC
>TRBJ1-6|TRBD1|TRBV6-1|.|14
CASESQGGNSPLHF
TGTGCCAGCGAGTCACAGGGGGGGAATTCACCCCTCCACTTT
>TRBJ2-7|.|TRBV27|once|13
CASSGNRDRAPYF
TGTGCCAGCAGTGGAAACCGGGACCGGGCCCCGTACTTC
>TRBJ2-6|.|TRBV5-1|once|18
CASSLFGGFASGANVLTF
TGCGCCAGCAGCTTGTTCGGGGGTTTCGCCTCTGGGGCCAACGTCCTGACTTTC
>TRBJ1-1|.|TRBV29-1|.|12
CSAGQRQLEAFF
TGCAGCGCAGGACAGAGACAACTTGAAGCTTTCTTT
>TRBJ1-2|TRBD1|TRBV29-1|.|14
CSVRQGSRSYGYTF
TGCAGCGTTCGACAGGGGTCCCGAAGCTATGGCTACACCTTC
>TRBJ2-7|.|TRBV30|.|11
CAWSGDYEQYF
TGTGCCTGGAGTGGGGACTACGAGCAGTACTTC
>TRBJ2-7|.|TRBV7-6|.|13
CASSPVSSYEQYF
TGTGCCAGCAGCCCTGTGAGCTCCTACGAGCAGTACTTC
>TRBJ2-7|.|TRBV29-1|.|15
CSAAWASSSSYEQYF
TGCAGCGCCGCTTGGGCCAGTTCCAGCTCCTACGAGCAGTACTTC
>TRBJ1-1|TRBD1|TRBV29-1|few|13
CSPWDSFNTEAFF
TGCAGCCCCTGGGACAGCTTTAACACTGAAGCTTTCTTT
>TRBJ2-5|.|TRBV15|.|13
CATSERRQETQYF
TGTGCCACCAGCGAACGACGGCAAGAGACCCAGTACTTC
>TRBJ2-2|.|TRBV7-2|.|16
CASSLGRRRDTGELFF
TGTGCCAGCAGCTTAGGACGCAGAAGGGACACCGGGGAGCTGTTTTTT
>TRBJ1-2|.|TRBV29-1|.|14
CSVETLLANYGYTF
TGCAGCGTTGAGACACTGCTAGCTAACTATGGCTACACCTTC
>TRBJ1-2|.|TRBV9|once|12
CASSPDWGGYTF
TGTGCCAGCAGCCCAGACTGGGGTGGCTACACCTTC
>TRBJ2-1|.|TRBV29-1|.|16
CSVEGGPRSSYNEQFF
TGCAGCGTTGAAGGGGGACCACGGAGCTCCTACAATGAGCAGTTCTTC
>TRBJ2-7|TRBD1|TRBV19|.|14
CASSPPGGNYEQYF
TGTGCCAGTAGTCCCCCAGGGGGCAACTACGAGCAGTACTTC
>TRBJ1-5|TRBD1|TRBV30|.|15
CAWRHRDRAGQPQHF
TGTGCCTGGAGACACCGGGACAGGGCAGGTCAGCCCCAGCATTTT
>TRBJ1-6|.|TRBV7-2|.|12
CASSFWNSPLHF
TGTGCCAGCAGCTTCTGGAATTCACCCCTCCACTTT
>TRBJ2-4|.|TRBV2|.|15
CASIGRGLAKNIQYF
TGTGCCAGCATCGGCAGGGGACTAGCCAAAAACATTCAGTACTTC
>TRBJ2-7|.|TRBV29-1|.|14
CSATLGWGDYEQYF
TGCAGCGCCACGTTGGGTTGGGGAGACTACGAGCAGTACTTC
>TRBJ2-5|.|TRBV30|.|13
CAWSEQGGETQYF
TGTGCCTGGAGTGAACAGGGCGGCGAGACCCAGTACTTC
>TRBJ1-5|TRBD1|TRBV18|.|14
CASSSGGRNQPQHF
TGTGCCAGCTCATCAGGGGGCCGCAATCAGCCCCAGCATTTT
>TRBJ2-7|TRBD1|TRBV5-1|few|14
CASSETGGSYEQYF
TGCGCCAGCAGCGAGACAGGGGGGAGCTACGAGCAGTACTTC
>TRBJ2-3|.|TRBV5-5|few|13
CASSPVGADTQYF
TGTGCCAGCAGCCCTGTGGGCGCAGATACGCAGTATTTT
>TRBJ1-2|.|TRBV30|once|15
CAWSVLQRPLYGYTF
TGTGCCTGGAGTGTTTTACAGCGACCCCTCTATGGCTACACCTTC
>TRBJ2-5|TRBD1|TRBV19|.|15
CASSPPGQSQETQYF
TGTGCCAGTAGTCCCCCGGGACAGTCCCAAGAGACCCAGTACTTC
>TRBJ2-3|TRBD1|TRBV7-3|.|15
CASSRTGRSTDTQYF
TGTGCCAGCAGCCGGACAGGTAGAAGCACAGATACGCAGTATTTT
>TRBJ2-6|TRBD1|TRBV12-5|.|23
CASGFSANLLRDRWRTGANVLTF
TGTGCTAGTGGTTTTTCGGCTAACCTCCTTAGGGACAGGTGGCGTACTGGGGCCAACGTCCTGACTTTC
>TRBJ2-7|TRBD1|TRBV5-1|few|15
CASSFDITGVGEQYF
TGCGCCAGCAGCTTCGACATTACAGGGGTGGGCGAGCAGTACTTC